These 16 T cell receptor beta chains were sequenced from one sample in a study of cytomegalovirus exposure and HLA in healthy donors. Vbeta (60) and Jbeta (13) primers were used in the PCR. The table came from immunoSEQ multiplex PCR; TCRdb's copy has only in-frame clones and leaves some out. This sample has about 130,000 clones, with 17% found just once. Source material: PBMCs. These TCRs come from a female donor in good health and CMV-seropositive.

The chain has TRBV4-3 and TRBJ1-1; 8 nucleotides agree with TRBD1. J was trimmed by 4 bases and V by 3 bases; bases with no gene match: 7. This CDR3 spans 15 amino acids. Germline V gives CDR1 LGHNA, CDR2 YSLEER. The CDR3 nucleotides read TGCGCCAGCAGCCATGGGGCAGGGGGCGTCACTGAAGCTTTCTTT. This translates into CASSHGAGGVTEAFF.

J is TRBJ2-6 and V is TRBV4-3; 12 nucleotides agree with TRBD1. The germline V gene has CDR1 LGHNA and CDR2 YSLEER. The CDR3 contains 15 residues. The junction had 3 bases not matched to a gene; V was cut back by 10 bases and J by 2 bases. In nucleotides, the CDR3 is TGCGCCACCGGGACAGGGGGCGCTGGGGCCAACGTCCTGACTTTC. It codes for CATGTGGAGANVLTF.

This CDR3 is CASSLKGPGGYTF. As DNA, the CDR3 is TGTGCCAGCAGCTTGAAGGGGCCGGGTGGCTACACCTTC. V gene TRBV7-9 combines with J gene TRBJ1-2; D possibly corresponds to TRBD1 (5 bases). CDR1 SEHNR and CDR2 FQNEAQ come from the germline V gene (reference sequence). The V gene lost 3 bases and the J gene lost 7 bases, with 12 bases spanning the gap. The CDR3 spans 13 residues.

The chain links TRBV9 to TRBJ1-1, with unresolved D. Trimming removed 2 bases at V and 2 bases at J, with 10 bases between. The length of the CDR3 is 14 residues. The germline V gene has CDR1 SGDLS and CDR2 YYNGEE. CDR3 region: CASSVFPFNTEAFF. The CDR3 DNA follows: TGTGCCAGCAGCGTCTTTCCTTTTAACACTGAAGCTTTCTTT.

This clone has a count of ten or more. The rearrangement joins TRBV30 to TRBJ2-2; no clear D gene. Germline assignment: CDR1 GTSNPN and CDR2 SVGIG (reference sequence). V lost 0 bases to trimming and J lost 6 bases, with 8 bases between them. This CDR3 is built from 13 residues. CDR3 amino acids: CAWSVLIPGELFF. CDR3 sequence (DNA): TGTGCCTGGAGTGTACTCATCCCCGGGGAGCTGTTTTTT.

The gene calls are TRBV19 and TRBJ1-2, with a weak D call TRBD1 (6 bases). Deletions cut 3 bases from V and 5 bases from J, with 16 bases between. CDR1 is LNHDA, CDR2 SQIVND, per germline (reference sequence). This CDR3 contains 15 residues. CDR3 protein: CASSIKQGKSYGYTF. CDR3 DNA sequence: TGTGCCAGTAGTATCAAGCAGGGGAAATCGTATGGCTACACCTTC.

The chain is built from TRBV6-5 and TRBJ1-1, with a weak D call TRBD1 (6 bases). The CDR3 runs to 15 residues. Trimming left V 2 bases short and J 4 bases short, with 14 bases between. From germline, CDR1 is MNHEY and CDR2 SVGAGI. CDR3 loop: CASSYAKTGTTEAFF. CDR3 sequence (DNA): TGTGCCAGCAGTTACGCTAAAACAGGGACCACTGAAGCTTTCTTT.

The chain joins TRBV29-1 to TRBJ1-1; 7 bases fit TRBD1. Germline lookup yields CDR1 SQVTM and CDR2 ANQGSEA. The V and J ends lost 5 bases and 6 bases, in that order; junction bases with no gene match: 6. CDR3 size: 12 residues. CDR3 loop: CSVHRGYPEAFF. CDR3 nucleotides: TGCAGCGTTCACAGGGGTTACCCTGAAGCTTTCTTT. Supplemented by reference TRBV29-1 and TRBJ1-1, the full variable domain reads SAVISQKPSRDICQRGTSLTIQCQVDSQVTMMFWYRQQPGQSLTLIATANQGSEATYESGFVIDKFPISRPNLTFSTLTVSNMSPEDSSIYLCSVHRGYPEAFFGQGTRLTVV.

The chain uses TRBV4-2 and TRBJ2-3; a weak D match, TRBD1 (6 bases). Trimming stripped 4 bases from V and 6 bases from J, with 20 bases between. There are 16 residues in the CDR3. Germline V lookup: CDR1 LGHNA, CDR2 YNFKEQ. CDR3 coding DNA: TGTGCCAGCAGCCTCAGGCCCCACAGGGACCGTGATACGCAGTATTTT. Translating it yields CASSLRPHRDRDTQYF.

This clone has a handful of counts. V gene TRBV5-1 combines with J gene TRBJ2-1, with 7 nucleotides matching TRBD2. V gave up 0 bases and J gave up 6 bases; unmatched junction bases: 9. Looked up from germline, CDR1 is SGHRS and CDR2 is YFSETQ. CDR3 length: 16 amino acids. The CDR3 nucleotides read TGCGCCAGCAGCTTGGTGGCGTGGGAGGGAAGCAATGAGCAGTTCTTC. It encodes CASSLVAWEGSNEQFF. The full variable domain, rest sourced from reference TRBV5-1 and TRBJ2-1, is KAGVTQTPRYLIKTRGQQVTLSCSPISGHRSVSWYQQTPGQGLQFLFEYFSETQRNKGNFPGRFSGRQFSNSRSEMNVSTLELGDSALYLCASSLVAWEGSNEQFFGPGTRLTVL.

On this clone itself: At one boundary the junction diverges from the germline segment, which might be a read error. The chain carries TRBV7-7 and TRBJ2-7; 7 nucleotides align to TRBD2. CDR1 SSHAT and CDR2 FNYEAQ come from the germline V gene (reference sequence). The CDR3 consists of 14 residues. In DNA form, the CDR3 reads TGTGCTAGCAGCTTAGGACTAGACTCCTACGAGCAGTACTTC. Amino acids: CASSLGLDSYEQYF.

The chain recombines TRBV6-5 with TRBJ2-1; perhaps TRBD2 as D (5 bases). V was clipped by 4 bases and J by 8 bases, with 12 bases between them. The germline V gene has CDR1 MNHEY and CDR2 SVGAGI. This CDR3 region has 13 residues. The CDR3 DNA reads TGTGCCAGCAGTTTCGGACTCTCGTATGAGCAGTTCTTC. It codes for CASSFGLSYEQFF.

The V gene is TRBV18, the J gene TRBJ2-3; 9 nucleotides line up with TRBD1. Germline-derived CDR1 and CDR2 are KGHSH and LQKENI. V lost 4 bases, J lost 3 bases, and 2 bases stayed unmatched. The CDR3 is 14 amino acids. CDR3 nucleotides: TGTGCCAGCTCACGGACAGGGGTGACAGATACGCAGTATTTT. Translated: CASSRTGVTDTQYF.

A few counts support this clone. The chain employs TRBV25-1 and TRBJ2-7, with D perhaps matching TRBD2 (5 bases). This CDR3 spans 13 amino acids. V was clipped by 6 bases and J by 0 bases, with 9 bases between them. CDR1 and CDR2 (germline): MGHDK, SYGVNS. The CDR3 DNA reads TGTGCCAGCAGCCGGGGAAGCTCCTACGAGCAGTACTTC. It translates to CASSRGSSYEQYF.

V and J are TRBV6-5 and TRBJ2-1; possible D gene TRBD2, 6 bases. Trimming left V 6 bases short and J 2 bases short, with 14 bases between. This CDR3 comprises 15 residues. Germline-derived CDR1 and CDR2 are MNHEY and SVGAGI. The CDR3: CASRRGRSPYNEQFF. The CDR3 DNA follows: TGTGCCAGCAGACGGGGGAGGTCACCCTACAATGAGCAGTTCTTC.

This clone was seen only a few times. This rearrangement joins TRBV10-3 to TRBJ1-6; D is unresolved. Germline V lookup: CDR1 ENHRY, CDR2 SYGVKD. The CDR3 length is 12 residues. The V gene lost 6 bases and the J gene lost 3 bases, with 3 bases spanning the gap. CDR3: CAISGYNSPLHF. CDR3 coding DNA: TGTGCCATCAGCGGCTATAATTCACCCCTCCACTTT.